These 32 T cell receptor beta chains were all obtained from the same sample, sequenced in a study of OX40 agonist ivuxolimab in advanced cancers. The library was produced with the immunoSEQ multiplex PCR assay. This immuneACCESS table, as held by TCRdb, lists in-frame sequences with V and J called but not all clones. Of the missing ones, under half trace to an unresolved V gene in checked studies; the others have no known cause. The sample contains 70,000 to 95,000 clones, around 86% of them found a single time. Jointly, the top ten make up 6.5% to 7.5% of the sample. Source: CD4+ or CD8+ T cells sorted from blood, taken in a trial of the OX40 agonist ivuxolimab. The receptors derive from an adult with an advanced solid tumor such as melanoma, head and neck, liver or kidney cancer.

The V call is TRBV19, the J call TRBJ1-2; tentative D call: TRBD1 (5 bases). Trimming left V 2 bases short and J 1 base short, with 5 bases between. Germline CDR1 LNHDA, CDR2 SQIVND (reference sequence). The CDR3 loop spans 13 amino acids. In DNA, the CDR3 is TGTGCCAGTAGTATACAGGGTAACTATGGCTACACCTTC. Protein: CASSIQGNYGYTF.

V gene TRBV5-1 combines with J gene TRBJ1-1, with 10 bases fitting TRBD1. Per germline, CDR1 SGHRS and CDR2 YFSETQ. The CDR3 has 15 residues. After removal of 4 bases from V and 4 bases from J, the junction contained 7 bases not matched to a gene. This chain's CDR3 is CASSGGQGRFTEAFF. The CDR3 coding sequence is TGCGCCAGCAGCGGGGGACAGGGGAGGTTCACTGAAGCTTTCTTT.

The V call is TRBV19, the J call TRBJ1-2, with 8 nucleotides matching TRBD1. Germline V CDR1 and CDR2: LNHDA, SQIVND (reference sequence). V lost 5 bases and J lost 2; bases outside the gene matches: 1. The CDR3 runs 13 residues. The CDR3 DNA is TGTGCCAGTAGTCCAGGGGGCAACTATGGCTACACCTTC. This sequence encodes CASSPGGNYGYTF.

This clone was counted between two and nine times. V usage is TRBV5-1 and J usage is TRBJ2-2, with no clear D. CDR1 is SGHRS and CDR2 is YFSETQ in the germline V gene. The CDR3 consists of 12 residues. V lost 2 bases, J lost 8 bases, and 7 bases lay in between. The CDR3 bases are TGCGCCAGCAGCTTAACTGGGGGGGAGCTGTTTTTT. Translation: CASSLTGGELFF.

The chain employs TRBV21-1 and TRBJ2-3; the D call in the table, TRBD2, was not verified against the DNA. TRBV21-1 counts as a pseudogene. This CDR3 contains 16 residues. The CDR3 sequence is CASSKDPASCTDTQYF. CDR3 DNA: TGTGCCAGCAGCAAAGATCCAGCGTCCTGCACAGATACGCAGTATTTT.

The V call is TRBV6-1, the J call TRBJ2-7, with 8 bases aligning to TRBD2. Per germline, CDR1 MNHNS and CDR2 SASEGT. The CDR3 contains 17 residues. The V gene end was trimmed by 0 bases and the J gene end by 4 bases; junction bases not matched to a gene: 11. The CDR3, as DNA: TGTGCCAGCAGTGAAGCGGGTCGGGGGGGCATGGTTTACGAGCAGTACTTC. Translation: CASSEAGRGGMVYEQYF.

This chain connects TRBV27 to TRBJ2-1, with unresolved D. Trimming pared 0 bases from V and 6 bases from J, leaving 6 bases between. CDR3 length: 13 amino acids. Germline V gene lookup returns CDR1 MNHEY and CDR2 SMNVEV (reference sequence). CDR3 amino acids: CASSLSSSNEQFF. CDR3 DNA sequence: TGTGCCAGCAGTTTATCTAGTAGCAATGAGCAGTTCTTC.

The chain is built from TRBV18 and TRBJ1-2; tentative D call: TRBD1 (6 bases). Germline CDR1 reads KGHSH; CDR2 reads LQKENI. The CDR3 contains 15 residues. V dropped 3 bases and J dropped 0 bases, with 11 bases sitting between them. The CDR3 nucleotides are TGTGCCAGCTCACCCAACAGGGACCCTAACTATGGCTACACCTTC. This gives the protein CASSPNRDPNYGYTF.

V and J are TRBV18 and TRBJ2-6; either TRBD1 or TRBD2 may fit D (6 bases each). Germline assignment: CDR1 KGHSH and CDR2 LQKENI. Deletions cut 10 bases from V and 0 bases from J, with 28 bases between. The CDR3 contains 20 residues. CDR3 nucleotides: TGTGCCACCTCCCGAGGGGGGCGTCTATCTCGAAACTCTGGGGCCAACGTCCTGACTTTC. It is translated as CATSRGGRLSRNSGANVLTF. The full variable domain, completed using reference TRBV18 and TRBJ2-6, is NAGVMQNPRHLVRRRGQEARLRCSPMKGHSHVYWYRQLPEEGLKFMVYLQKENIIDESGMPKERFSAEFPKEGPSILRIQQVVRGDSAAYFCATSRGGRLSRNSGANVLTFGAGSRLTVL.

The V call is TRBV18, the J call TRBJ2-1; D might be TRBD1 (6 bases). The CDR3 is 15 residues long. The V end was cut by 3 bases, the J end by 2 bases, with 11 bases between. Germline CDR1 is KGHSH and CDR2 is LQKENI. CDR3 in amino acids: CASSPAGVAYNEQFF. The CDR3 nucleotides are TGTGCCAGCTCACCGGCAGGGGTAGCCTACAATGAGCAGTTCTTC.

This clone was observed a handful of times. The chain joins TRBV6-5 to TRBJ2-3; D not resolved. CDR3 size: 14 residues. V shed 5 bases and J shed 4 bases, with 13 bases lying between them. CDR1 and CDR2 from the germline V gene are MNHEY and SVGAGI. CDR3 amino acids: CASSRSSASDTQYF. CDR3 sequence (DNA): TGTGCCAGCAGTCGGTCCAGCGCCTCAGATACGCAGTATTTT.

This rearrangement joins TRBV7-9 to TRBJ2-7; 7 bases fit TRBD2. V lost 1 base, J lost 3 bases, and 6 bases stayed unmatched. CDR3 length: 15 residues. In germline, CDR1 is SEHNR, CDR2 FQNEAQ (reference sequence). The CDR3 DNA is TGTGCCAGCAGCTTAGAGGGACTACCCAACTACGAGCAGTACTTC. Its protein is CASSLEGLPNYEQYF. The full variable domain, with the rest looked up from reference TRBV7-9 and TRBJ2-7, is DTGVSQNPRHKITKRGQNVTFRCDPISEHNRLYWYRQTLGQGPEFLTYFQNEAQLEKSRLLSDRFSAERPKGSFSTLEIQRTEQGDSAMYLCASSLEGLPNYEQYFGPGTRLTVT.

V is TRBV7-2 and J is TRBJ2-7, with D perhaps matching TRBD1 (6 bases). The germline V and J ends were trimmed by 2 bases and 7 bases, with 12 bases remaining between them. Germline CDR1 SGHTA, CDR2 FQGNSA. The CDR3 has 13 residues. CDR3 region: CASSLTLTGEQYF. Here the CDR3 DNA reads TGTGCCAGCAGCTTAACATTAACAGGGGAGCAGTACTTC.

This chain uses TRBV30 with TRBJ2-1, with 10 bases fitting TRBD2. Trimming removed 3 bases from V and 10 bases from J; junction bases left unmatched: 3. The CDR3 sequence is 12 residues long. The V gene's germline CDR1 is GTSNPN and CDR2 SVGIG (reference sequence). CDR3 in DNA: TGTGCCTGGAGCCGTAGCGGGAGGGAGCAGTTCTTC. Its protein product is CAWSRSGREQFF. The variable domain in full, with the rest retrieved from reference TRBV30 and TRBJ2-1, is SQTIHQWPATLVQPVGSPLSLECTVEGTSNPNLYWYRQAAGRGLQLLFYSVGIGQISSEVPQNLSASRPQDRQFILSSKKLLLSDSGFYLCAWSRSGREQFFGPGTRLTVL.

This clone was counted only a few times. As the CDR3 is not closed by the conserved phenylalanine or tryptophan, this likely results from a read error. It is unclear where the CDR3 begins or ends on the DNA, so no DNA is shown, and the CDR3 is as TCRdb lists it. The CDR3: CASSEAWVGRPAT. This rearrangement joins TRBV6-1 to TRBJ1-1; no DNA check was done on the table's D call, TRBD1. Both ends counted, the CDR3 spans 13 residues. In germline, CDR1 is MNHNS, CDR2 SASEGT.

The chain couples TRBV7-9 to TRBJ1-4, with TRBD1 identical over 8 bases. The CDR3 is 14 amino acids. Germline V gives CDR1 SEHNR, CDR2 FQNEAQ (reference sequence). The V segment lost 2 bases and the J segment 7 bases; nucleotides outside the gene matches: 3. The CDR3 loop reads CASSLQGASEKLFF. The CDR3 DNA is TGTGCCAGCAGCTTACAGGGGGCTAGTGAAAAACTGTTTTTT.

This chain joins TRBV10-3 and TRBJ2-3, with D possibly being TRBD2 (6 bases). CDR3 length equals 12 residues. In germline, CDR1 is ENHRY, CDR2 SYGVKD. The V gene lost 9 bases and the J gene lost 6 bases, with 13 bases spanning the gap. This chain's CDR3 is CAIGLATDTQYF. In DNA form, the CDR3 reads TGTGCCATTGGGCTAGCGACGGATACGCAGTATTTT.

In DNA, the CDR3 is TGTGCCAGCAGCTTGAGGATTTCTAACTATGGCTACACCTTC. Translated, it gives CASSLRISNYGYTF. V usage is TRBV13 and J usage is TRBJ1-2, with D unclear. CDR1 PRHDT and CDR2 FYEKMQ come from the germline V gene (reference sequence). CDR3 length: 14 residues. V was cut by 3 bases and J by 0 bases, with 8 bases left in between. Variable domain in full (rest from reference TRBV13 and TRBJ1-2): AAGVIQSPRHLIKEKRETATLKCYPIPRHDTVYWYQQGPGQDPQFLISFYEKMQSDKGSIPDRFSAQQFSDYHSELNMSSLELGDSALYFCASSLRISNYGYTFGSGTRLTVV.

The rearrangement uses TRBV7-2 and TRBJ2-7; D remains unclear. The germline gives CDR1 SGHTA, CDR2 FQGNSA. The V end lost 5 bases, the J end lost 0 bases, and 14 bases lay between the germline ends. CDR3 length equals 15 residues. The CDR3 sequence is CASSPRSAPSYEQYF. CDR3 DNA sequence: TGTGCCAGCAGCCCCCGCAGTGCACCCTCCTACGAGCAGTACTTC.

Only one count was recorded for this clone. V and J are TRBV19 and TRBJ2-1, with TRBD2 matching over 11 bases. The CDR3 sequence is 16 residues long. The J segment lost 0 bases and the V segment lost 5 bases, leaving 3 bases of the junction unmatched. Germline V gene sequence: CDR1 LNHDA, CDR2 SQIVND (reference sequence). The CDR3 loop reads CASSPGTSGSYNEQFF. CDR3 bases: TGTGCCAGTAGTCCGGGGACTAGCGGCTCCTACAATGAGCAGTTCTTC.

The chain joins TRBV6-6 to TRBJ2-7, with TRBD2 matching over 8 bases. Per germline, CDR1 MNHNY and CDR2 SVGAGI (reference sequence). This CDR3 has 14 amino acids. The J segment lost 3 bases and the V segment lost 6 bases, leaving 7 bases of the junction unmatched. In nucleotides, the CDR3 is TGTGCCAGCAGAACCTCGGGACTAGTCTACGAGCAGTACTTC. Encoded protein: CASRTSGLVYEQYF.

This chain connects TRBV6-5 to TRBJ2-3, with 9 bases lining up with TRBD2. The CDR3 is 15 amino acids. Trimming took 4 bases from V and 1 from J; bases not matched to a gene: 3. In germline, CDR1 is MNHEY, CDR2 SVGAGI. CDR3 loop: CASSSLAGGTDTQYF. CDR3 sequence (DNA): TGTGCCAGCAGTTCCTTAGCGGGAGGCACAGATACGCAGTATTTT.

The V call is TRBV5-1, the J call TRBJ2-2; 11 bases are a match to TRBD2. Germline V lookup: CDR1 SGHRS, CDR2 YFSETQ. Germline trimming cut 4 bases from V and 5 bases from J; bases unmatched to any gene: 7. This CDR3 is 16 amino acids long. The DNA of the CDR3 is TGCGCCAGCAGCCAGAAACGGACTAGCGGGACCGGGGAGCTGTTTTTT. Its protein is CASSQKRTSGTGELFF.

CDR3 nucleotide sequence: TGTGCCAGCAGCTTGGATGGGGGGGTCTCACCCCTCCACTTT. It is translated as CASSLDGGVSPLHF. This chain joins TRBV5-5 and TRBJ1-6; D is perhaps TRBD1 (5 bases). CDR3 length: 14 residues. The germline V gene has CDR1 SGHKS and CDR2 YYEKEE (reference sequence). The V and J ends lost 0 bases and 10 bases respectively, with 11 bases between them.

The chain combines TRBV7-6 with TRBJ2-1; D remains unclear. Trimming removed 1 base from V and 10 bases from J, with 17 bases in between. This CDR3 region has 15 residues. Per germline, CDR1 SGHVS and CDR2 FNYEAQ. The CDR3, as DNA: TGTGCCAGCAGCTTAGGCGGTCGACGAGAAGAGGAGCAGTTCTTC. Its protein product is CASSLGGRREEEQFF.

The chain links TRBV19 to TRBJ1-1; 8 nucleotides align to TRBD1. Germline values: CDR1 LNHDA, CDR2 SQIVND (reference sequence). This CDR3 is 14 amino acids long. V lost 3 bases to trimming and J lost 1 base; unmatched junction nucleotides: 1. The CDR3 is CASSIQGANTEAFF. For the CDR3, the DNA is TGTGCCAGTAGTATCCAGGGGGCGAACACTGAAGCTTTCTTT.

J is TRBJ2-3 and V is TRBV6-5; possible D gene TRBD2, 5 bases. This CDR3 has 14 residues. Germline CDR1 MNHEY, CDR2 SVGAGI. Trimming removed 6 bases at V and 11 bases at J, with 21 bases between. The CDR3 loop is CASSHTPDYFKQYF. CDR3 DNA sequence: TGTGCCAGCAGCCATACCCCAGACTATTTCAAGCAGTATTTT.

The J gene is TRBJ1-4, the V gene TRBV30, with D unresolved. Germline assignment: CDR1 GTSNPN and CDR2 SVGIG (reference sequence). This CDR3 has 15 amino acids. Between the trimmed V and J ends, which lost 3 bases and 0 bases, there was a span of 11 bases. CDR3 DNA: TGTGCCTGGAGCCCAGAGACTGCAACTAATGAAAAACTGTTTTTT. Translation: CAWSPETATNEKLFF.

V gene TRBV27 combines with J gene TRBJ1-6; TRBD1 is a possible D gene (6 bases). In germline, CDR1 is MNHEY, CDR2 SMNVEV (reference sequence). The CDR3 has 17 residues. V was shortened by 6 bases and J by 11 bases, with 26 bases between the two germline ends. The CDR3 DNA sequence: TGTGCCAGCAGCCATTTGGGCGGGGGGGGCCTTAGTGCACCCCTCCACTTT. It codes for CASSHLGGGGLSAPLHF.

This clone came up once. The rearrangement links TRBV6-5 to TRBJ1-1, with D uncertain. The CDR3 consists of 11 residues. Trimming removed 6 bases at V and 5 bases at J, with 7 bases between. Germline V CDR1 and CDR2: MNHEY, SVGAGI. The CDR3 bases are TGTGCCAGCAGCCCCGGGACTGAAGCTTTCTTT. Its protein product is CASSPGTEAFF.

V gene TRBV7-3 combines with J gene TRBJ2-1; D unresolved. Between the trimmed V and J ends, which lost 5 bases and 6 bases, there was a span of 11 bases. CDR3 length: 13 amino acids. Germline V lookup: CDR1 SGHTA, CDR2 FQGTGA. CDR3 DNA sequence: TGTGCCAGCAGCCGAAACAAGGTCAATGAGCAGTTCTTC. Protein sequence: CASSRNKVNEQFF.

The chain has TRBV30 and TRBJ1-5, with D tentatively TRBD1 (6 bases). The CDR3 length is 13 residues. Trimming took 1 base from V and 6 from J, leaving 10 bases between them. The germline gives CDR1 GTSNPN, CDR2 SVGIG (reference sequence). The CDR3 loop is CAWSEGGGQPQHF. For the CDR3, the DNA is TGTGCCTGGAGTGAGGGGGGCGGTCAGCCCCAGCATTTT.